Listed below are T cell receptor beta chains from one sample, sequenced in a study of PD-L1 blockade in urothelial cancer. Generated by immunoSEQ multiplex PCR, the TCRdb table keeps only in-frame clones and is missing some. The table shows some 89,000 clones, with over 65% occurring only once. The sample here was PBMCs, taken around atezolizumab (anti-PD-L1) treatment. The receptors were sampled from a man between 60 and 75 years old with urothelial cancer. CDR3s include the opening cysteine and the closing phenylalanine or tryptophan. The order of the fields is clone size, V gene, D gene, CDR3 length, J gene, CDR3 protein, CDR3 DNA. D genes are given only for firm matches. Only part of the rows carry a size: once, few, many, or a class if the clone is expanded.

-	TRBV5-6	-	16	TRBJ1-3	CASSFGRPLSGNTIYF	TGTGCCAGCAGCTTCGGCAGGCCCCTATCTGGAAACACCATATATTTT
-	TRBV19	TRBD2	16	TRBJ2-5	CATWVQPTSGSGAQYF	TGTGCCACTTGGGTTCAGCCAACTAGCGGGAGTGGGGCCCAGTACTTC
-	TRBV28	TRBD1	16	TRBJ1-5	CASSPRGPGSNQPQHF	TGTGCCAGCAGTCCCAGGGGGCCAGGGAGCAATCAGCCCCAGCATTTT
-	TRBV7-8	TRBD1	19	TRBJ1-5	CASSPSGTGELGSNQPQHF	TGTGCCAGCAGCCCCTCCGGGACAGGGGAATTGGGTAGCAATCAGCCCCAGCATTTT
-	TRBV15	-	15	TRBJ1-5	CATSRATQGGQPQHF	TGTGCCACCAGCAGAGCGACGCAGGGCGGTCAGCCCCAGCATTTT
-	TRBV10-3	TRBD1	17	TRBJ1-5	CAISESRGDSGNQPQHF	TGTGCCATCAGTGAGTCAAGGGGGGACAGCGGTAATCAGCCCCAGCATTTT
few	TRBV7-3	TRBD2	16	TRBJ2-1	CASSFQPGLAGDEQFF	TGTGCCAGCAGCTTTCAACCGGGACTAGCGGGGGATGAGCAGTTCTTC
-	TRBV2	-	13	TRBJ1-1	CASFLSWNTEAFF	TGTGCCAGCTTTCTATCCTGGAACACTGAAGCTTTCTTT
-	TRBV7-3	-	13	TRBJ1-1	CASSPTGNTEAFF	TGTGCCAGCAGCCCGACAGGGAACACTGAAGCTTTCTTT
-	TRBV9	TRBD2	16	TRBJ2-7	CASSPQPAGAGYEQYF	TGTGCCAGCAGCCCTCAGCCAGCGGGAGCGGGCTACGAGCAGTACTTC
-	TRBV2	TRBD1	13	TRBJ1-5	CASGTGGDQPQHF	TGTGCCAGCGGGACAGGGGGTGATCAGCCCCAGCATTTT
-	TRBV10-3	-	14	TRBJ2-1	CAISEITGDYEQFF	TGTGCCATCAGTGAAATTACAGGGGACTATGAGCAGTTCTTC
once	TRBV6-6	-	14	TRBJ1-2	CASSRRFEFYGYTF	TGTGCCAGCAGTAGGCGGTTTGAGTTCTATGGCTACACCTTC
-	TRBV7-7	-	14	TRBJ2-5	CAINPQGKQETQYF	TGTGCTATTAATCCGCAGGGGAAGCAAGAGACCCAGTACTTC
-	TRBV11-3	-	15	TRBJ2-7	CASSTSPGGVGEQYF	TGTGCCAGCAGCACCTCCCCCGGCGGGGTCGGCGAGCAGTACTTC
-	TRBV18	-	13	TRBJ1-2	CASSREGDHFYTF	TGTGCCAGCTCACGGGAGGGGGACCATTTCTACACCTTC
-	TRBV6-6	TRBD1	14	TRBJ2-7	CASTGRTGTYEQYF	TGTGCCAGCACCGGAAGGACAGGAACCTACGAGCAGTACTTC
-	TRBV6-5	TRBD1	14	TRBJ2-1	CASSYTGQGASWFF	TGTGCCAGCAGTTACACAGGACAGGGGGCCTCCTGGTTCTTC
-	TRBV9	-	15	TRBJ1-1	CASSPRPQGDTEAFF	TGTGCCAGCAGCCCCCGCCCCCAAGGGGACACTGAAGCTTTCTTT
-	TRBV5-1	-	16	TRBJ1-2	CASSWEGGAGNYGYTF	TGCGCCAGCAGCTGGGAAGGGGGGGCTGGAAACTATGGCTACACCTTC
-	TRBV5-4	TRBD2	19	TRBJ2-2	CASSSAGSGRSLGTGELFF	TGTGCCAGCAGCTCCGCCGGTAGCGGGAGGAGTTTGGGGACCGGGGAGCTGTTTTTT
-	TRBV27	TRBD1	15	TRBJ2-7	CASSSGTGAFYEQYF	TGTGCCAGCAGTTCTGGGACAGGGGCTTTCTACGAGCAGTACTTC
-	TRBV15	TRBD2	15	TRBJ2-5	CATSRIASGGETQYF	TGTGCCACCAGCCGCATAGCTAGCGGGGGGGAGACCCAGTACTTC